The source of this T cell receptor (beta chain) is a study of T cell repertoires in cytomegalovirus infection. Turning to the study itself: Public TCR beta signature analysis indicated the presence of both CMV infection and matching HLA type. Study-wide findings and caveats: Carriers of CMV and the relevant HLA type were discriminated by public TCR beta frequency.

TCRdb reprocessed the reads via MiXCR and lists one record per CDR3 protein. The sample holds approximately 340,000 distinct CDR3 sequences; under 35% are singletons and the top ten take approximately 20%. V was cut by 0 bases and J by 6 bases, with 3 bases left in between. The germline V gene encodes CDR1 MNHEY and CDR2 SMNVEV (reference sequence). There are 13 residues in the CDR3. A note on this clonotype: Its cognate antigen is unknown.

The sequence came from a human donor in good health (CMV status not recorded). Some clones in this sample may be carry-over from other donors' samples. The chain links TRBV27 to TRBJ1-6; no definite D call. Sequenced here: cultured PBMCs, sampled from culture after CMV antigen stimulation. CDR3 bases: TGTGCCAGCAGTTTATCTCGTAATTCACCCCTCCACTTT. Amino acid sequence: CASSLSRNSPLHF.